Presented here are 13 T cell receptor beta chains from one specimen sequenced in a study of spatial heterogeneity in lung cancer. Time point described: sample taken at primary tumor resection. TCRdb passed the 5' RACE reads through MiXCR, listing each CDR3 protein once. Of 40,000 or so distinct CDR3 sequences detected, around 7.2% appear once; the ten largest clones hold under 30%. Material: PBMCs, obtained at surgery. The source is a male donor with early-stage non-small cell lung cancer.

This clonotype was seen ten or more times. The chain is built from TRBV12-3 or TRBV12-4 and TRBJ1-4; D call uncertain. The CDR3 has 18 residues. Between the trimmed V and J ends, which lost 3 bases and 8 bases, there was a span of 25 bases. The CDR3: CASSFGTSLGRAWEKLFF. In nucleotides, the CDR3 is TGTGCCAGCAGTTTTGGAACTTCACTTGGAAGGGCGTGGGAAAAACTGTTTTTT.

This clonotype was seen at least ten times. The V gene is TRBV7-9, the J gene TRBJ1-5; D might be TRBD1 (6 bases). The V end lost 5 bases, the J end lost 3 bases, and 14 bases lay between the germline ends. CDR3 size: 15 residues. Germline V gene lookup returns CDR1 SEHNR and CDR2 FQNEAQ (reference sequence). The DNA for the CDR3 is TGTGCCAGCAGCCTCACAGGGAACTTCAATCAGCCCCAGCATTTT. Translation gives CASSLTGNFNQPQHF. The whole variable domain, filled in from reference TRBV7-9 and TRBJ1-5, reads DTGVSQNPRHKITKRGQNVTFRCDPISEHNRLYWYRQTLGQGPEFLTYFQNEAQLEKSRLLSDRFSAERPKGSFSTLEIQRTEQGDSAMYLCASSLTGNFNQPQHFGDGTRLSIL.

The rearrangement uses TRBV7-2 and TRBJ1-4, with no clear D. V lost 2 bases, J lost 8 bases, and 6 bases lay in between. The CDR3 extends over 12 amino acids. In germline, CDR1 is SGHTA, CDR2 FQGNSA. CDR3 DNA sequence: TGTGCCAGCAGCTTAATGGGGGAAAAACTGTTTTTT. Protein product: CASSLMGEKLFF.

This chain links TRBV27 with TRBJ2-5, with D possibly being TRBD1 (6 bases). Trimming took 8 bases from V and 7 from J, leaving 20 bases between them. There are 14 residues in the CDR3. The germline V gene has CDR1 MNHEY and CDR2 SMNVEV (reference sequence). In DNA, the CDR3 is TGTGCCAGCGCCATAGAGGGGACACTAGGGACCCAGTACTTC. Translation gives CASAIEGTLGTQYF.

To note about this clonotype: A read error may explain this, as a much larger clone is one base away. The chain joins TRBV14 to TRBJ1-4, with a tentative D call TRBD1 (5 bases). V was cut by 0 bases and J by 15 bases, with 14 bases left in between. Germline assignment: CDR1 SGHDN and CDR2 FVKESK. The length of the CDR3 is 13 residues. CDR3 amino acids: CASSQDRDRPMFF. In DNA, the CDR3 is TGTGCCAGCAGCCAAGACAGAGACAGACCGATGTTTTTT.

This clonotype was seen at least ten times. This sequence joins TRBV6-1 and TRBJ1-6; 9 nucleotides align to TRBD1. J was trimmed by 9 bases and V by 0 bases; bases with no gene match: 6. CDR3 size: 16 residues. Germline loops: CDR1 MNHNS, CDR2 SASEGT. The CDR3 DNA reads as TGTGCCAGCAGTGAAGCACGGGACAGGGTACTTTCACCCCTCCACTTT. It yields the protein CASSEARDRVLSPLHF.

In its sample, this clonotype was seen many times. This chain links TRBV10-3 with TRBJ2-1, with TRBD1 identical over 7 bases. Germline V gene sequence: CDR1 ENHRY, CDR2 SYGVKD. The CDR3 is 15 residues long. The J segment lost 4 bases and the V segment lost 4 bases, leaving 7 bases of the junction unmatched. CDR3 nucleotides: TGTGCCATCAGTGGCCCAGGGACAGAATACAATGAGCAGTTCTTC. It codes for CAISGPGTEYNEQFF.

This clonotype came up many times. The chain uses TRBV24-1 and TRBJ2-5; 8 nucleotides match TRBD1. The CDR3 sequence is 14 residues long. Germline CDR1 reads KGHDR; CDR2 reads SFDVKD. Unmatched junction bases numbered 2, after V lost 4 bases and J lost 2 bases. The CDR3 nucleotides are TGTGCCACCAGTGAAGGACAGGGACAAGAGACCCAGTACTTC. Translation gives CATSEGQGQETQYF.

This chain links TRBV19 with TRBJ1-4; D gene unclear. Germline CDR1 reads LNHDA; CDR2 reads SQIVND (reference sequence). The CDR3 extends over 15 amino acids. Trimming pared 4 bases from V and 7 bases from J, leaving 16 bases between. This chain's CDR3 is CASSSSGSVGEKLFF. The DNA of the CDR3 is TGTGCCAGTAGTAGTAGCGGGTCAGTCGGTGAAAAACTGTTTTTT.

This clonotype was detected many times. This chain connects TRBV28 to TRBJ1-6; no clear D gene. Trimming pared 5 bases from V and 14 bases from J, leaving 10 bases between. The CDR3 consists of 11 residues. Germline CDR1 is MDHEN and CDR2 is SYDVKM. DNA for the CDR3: TGTGCCAGCAGTATACAGAGAACCCTCCACTTT. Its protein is CASSIQRTLHF.

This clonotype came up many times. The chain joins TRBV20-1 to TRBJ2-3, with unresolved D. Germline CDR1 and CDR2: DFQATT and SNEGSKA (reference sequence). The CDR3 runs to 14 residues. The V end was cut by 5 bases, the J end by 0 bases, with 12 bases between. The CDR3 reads CSAVRLTSTDTQYF. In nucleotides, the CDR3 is TGCAGTGCTGTCCGATTGACTAGCACAGATACGCAGTATTTT.

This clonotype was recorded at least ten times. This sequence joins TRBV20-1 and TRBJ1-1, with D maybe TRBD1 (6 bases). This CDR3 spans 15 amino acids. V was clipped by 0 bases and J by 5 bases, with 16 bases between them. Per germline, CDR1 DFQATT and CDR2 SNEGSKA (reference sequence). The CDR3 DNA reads TGCAGTGCTAGAGAGCAGGAGGGACACCGGACTGAAGCTTTCTTT. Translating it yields CSAREQEGHRTEAFF.

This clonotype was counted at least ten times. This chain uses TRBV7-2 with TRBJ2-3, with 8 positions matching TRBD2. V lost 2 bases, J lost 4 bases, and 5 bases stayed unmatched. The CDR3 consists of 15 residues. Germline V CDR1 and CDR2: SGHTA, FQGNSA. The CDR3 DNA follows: TGTGCCAGCAGCTTACGAGCGGGAGAGGCAGATACGCAGTATTTT. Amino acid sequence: CASSLRAGEADTQYF.